This T cell receptor (beta chain) was found in a study of patients with pleural tuberculosis. TCRdb fed the reads into MiXCR, producing one record per CDR3 protein. Counted here are tens of thousands of distinct CDR3 sequences, 5.5% to 8% occurring once; the ten biggest clones make up roughly 17%. This clonotype was seen many times. The ends were cut back, 5 bases at V and 2 bases at J, with 15 bases in the middle. The CDR3 consists of 14 residues. CDR1 DFQATT and CDR2 SNEGSKA come from the germline V gene (reference sequence). This clonotype was obtained from a human donor with pleural tuberculosis. V gene TRBV20-1 combines with J gene TRBJ2-5; D may be TRBD2 (5 bases). The CDR3 region has the DNA TGCAGTGCTGGAGGCCGAGGCACTCAAGAGACCCAGTACTTC. This codes for CSAGGRGTQETQYF.